The rows below give T cell receptor beta chains drawn from one sample of a study of T cell changes during pregnancy in multiple sclerosis. Clones were sequenced by immunoSEQ multiplex PCR, and TCRdb holds only the in-frame ones, with some missing. The table records approximately 52,000 clones, around 92% of them present only once. The sample here was CD4+ T cells from peripheral blood mononuclear cells, taken after pregnancy. All receptors come from a female donor with multiple sclerosis, enrolled in a pregnancy study. CDR3s include the opening cysteine and the closing phenylalanine or tryptophan.

TRBJ2-3 TRBV7-2 CASSLLGAVGDTQYF
TRBJ2-1 TRBV7-2 CASSLLGWNEQFF
TRBJ2-3 TRBV18 CASSPGLAGEEGGTDTQYF
TRBJ2-1 TRBV5-4 CASSFRNEQFF
TRBJ2-7 TRBV7-3 CASSVAAGGSYEQYF
TRBJ2-7 TRBV9 CASSVEFGGGYEQYF
TRBJ1-5 TRBV28 CASSPWAPPNQPQHF
TRBJ2-1 TRBV7-9 CASSPPGQGNEQFF
TRBJ1-2 TRBV21-1 CASSKKDRGRGYTF
TRBJ2-3 TRBV5-1 CASSLGHNTDTQYF
TRBJ2-7 TRBV18 CASSPPVWDRESLDEQYF
TRBJ1-1 TRBV14 CASSQQPMGVSGQLNTEAFF
TRBJ1-2 TRBV5-1 CASSLGLGHPTNYGYTF
TRBJ2-6 TRBV5-1 CASSLVLSGANVLTF
TRBJ2-2 TRBV6-5 CATTQGANTGELFF
TRBJ1-1 TRBV18 CASSPMNTEAFF
TRBJ1-5 TRBV6-6 CASNYEGAGNQPQHF
TRBJ2-2 TRBV28 CASSLPGIKVGELFF
TRBJ2-7 TRBV28 CASSLFLGQTIEQYF
TRBJ1-2 TRBV6-1 CASKFRDRVGGYTF
TRBJ1-1 TRBV27 CASRGQGTSLNTEAFF
TRBJ2-3 TRBV19 CASSMGSGATDTQYF
TRBJ2-2 TRBV5-1 CASSRQGWAGELFF
TRBJ2-7 TRBV5-8 CASSNRGADTYEQYF
TRBJ2-5 TRBV19 CASSITGVRETQYF
TRBJ2-7 TRBV4-1 CASSQDGQGAREQYF
TRBJ2-7 TRBV4-2 CASSPPNVTARPTSGQTYEQYF
TRBJ2-1 TRBV5-1 CASSPAGQQDYNEQFF
TRBJ1-6 TRBV9 CASSATTGNFNSPLHF
TRBJ1-1 TRBV2 CASSVTASGTEAFF
TRBJ1-3 TRBV28 CASSFWGEAGNTIYF
TRBJ1-5 TRBV19 CASSIQGGNQPQHF
TRBJ2-7 TRBV5-1 CASSLVGGPYEQYF
TRBJ2-1 TRBV27 CASSALGQVYGGEQFF
TRBJ2-7 TRBV6-1 CASSEAGQYSYEQYF
TRBJ2-7 TRBV19 CASSIDGGQGSYEQYF
TRBJ2-3 TRBV9 CASSVVGAPGVGPDTQYF
TRBJ2-7 TRBV11-3 CASSPRGAGGSHEQYF
TRBJ1-6 TRBV25-1 CASSEGAPDSPLHF
TRBJ2-7 TRBV19 CASTPGTSGNYEQYF
TRBJ2-1 TRBV19 CASSAYGTGLDNEQFF
TRBJ2-7 TRBV9 CASSPSGQGWEQYF
TRBJ2-2 TRBV5-4 CASSYGQSTGELFF
TRBJ1-4 TRBV5-6 CASSISGTGGEKLFF
TRBJ2-7 TRBV11-3 CASSLAGSYEQYF
TRBJ2-6 TRBV27 CASSFYSGANVLTF
TRBJ2-1 TRBV18 CASSRLDARSYNEQFF
TRBJ2-1 TRBV5-4 CASILQGMDEQFF
TRBJ2-7 TRBV7-2 CASSLMPLSSYEQYF
TRBJ2-2 TRBV5-5 CASTGGGQGNTGELFF
TRBJ2-6 TRBV27 CASSPTTDRGLAANPRSGANVLTF
TRBJ1-6 TRBV9 CASSVSQGIVSPLHF
TRBJ1-1 TRBV7-9 CASRTGYLNTEAFF
TRBJ2-2 TRBV7-2 CASSLETGATGELFF
TRBJ1-1 TRBV7-3 CASSSGQNTEAFF